Listed below are T cell receptor beta chains from one sample, sequenced in a study of cytomegalovirus exposure and HLA in healthy donors. Sequencing was performed with immunoSEQ multiplex PCR; in TCRdb, only in-frame clones are kept and a portion is missing. The sample consists of 150,000 to 200,000 clones, 79% of them appearing once. Material: PBMCs. The receptor set was obtained from a woman aged 25 to 39 in good health and CMV-seropositive. Both conserved end residues are part of each CDR3. Each record gives: V gene, J gene, D gene, clone size, CDR3 protein, CDR3 DNA. D genes are given only for firm matches. Expanded clones get a size class; other rows say once, few or many, or leave the size out.

V: TRBV11-3; J: TRBJ2-1; D: TRBD2; size: .; CDR3: CASSFPGLAGEHEQFF; DNA: TGTGCCAGCAGCTTCCCGGGACTAGCGGGAGAACATGAGCAGTTCTTC
V: TRBV18; J: TRBJ1-1; D: .; size: .; CDR3: CASSSTGNTEAFF; DNA: TGTGCCAGCTCATCTACAGGGAACACTGAAGCTTTCTTT
V: TRBV6-6; J: TRBJ2-7; D: .; size: .; CDR3: CASRGEGGEQYF; DNA: TGTGCCAGCAGGGGTGAGGGCGGAGAGCAGTACTTC
V: TRBV5-4; J: TRBJ2-2; D: TRBD1; size: .; CDR3: CASSFGTGVTGELFF; DNA: TGTGCCAGCAGCTTCGGGACAGGGGTCACCGGGGAGCTGTTTTTT
V: TRBV7-9; J: TRBJ2-2; D: TRBD2; size: .; CDR3: CAENGGGANTGELFF; DNA: TGTGCCGAGAATGGCGGGGGGGCAAACACCGGGGAGCTGTTTTTT
V: TRBV19; J: TRBJ2-1; D: TRBD2; size: .; CDR3: CASTSGTSGRVVEQFF; DNA: TGTGCCAGTACCAGCGGGACTAGCGGGAGGGTAGTTGAGCAGTTCTTC
V: TRBV4-3; J: TRBJ2-2; D: .; size: .; CDR3: CASSQDRGFAGELFF; DNA: TGCGCCAGCAGCCAAGACAGGGGCTTCGCCGGGGAGCTGTTTTTT
V: TRBV15; J: TRBJ2-7; D: TRBD1; size: .; CDR3: CATSTSSGQGYSEQYF; DNA: TGTGCCACCAGCACCTCTTCGGGACAGGGTTACTCCGAGCAGTACTTC
V: TRBV4-3; J: TRBJ2-7; D: .; size: .; CDR3: CASSQDKSYEQYF; DNA: TGCGCCAGCAGCCAAGATAAGAGCTACGAGCAGTACTTC
V: TRBV11-2; J: TRBJ2-3; D: TRBD2; size: .; CDR3: CASSPGGRSGTSTDTQYF; DNA: TGTGCCAGCAGCCCTGGAGGTAGGAGCGGGACGAGCACAGATACGCAGTATTTT
V: TRBV2; J: TRBJ2-3; D: .; size: .; CDR3: CASSEGTPSTDTQYF; DNA: TGTGCCAGCAGTGAGGGCACTCCTAGCACAGATACGCAGTATTTT
V: TRBV6-1; J: TRBJ2-7; D: .; size: .; CDR3: CASSEALWAVEEQYF; DNA: TGTGCCAGCAGTGAAGCTCTGTGGGCAGTGGAAGAGCAGTACTTC
V: TRBV5-4; J: TRBJ2-7; D: TRBD2; size: .; CDR3: CASSSGTSVAF; DNA: TGTGCCAGCAGTTCAGGGACTAGCGTAGCATTC
V: TRBV10-1; J: TRBJ1-5; D: TRBD1; size: .; CDR3: CAARAQGLRQPQHF; DNA: TGCGCCGCGCGGGCACAGGGGCTCCGCCAGCCCCAGCATTTT
V: TRBV7-9; J: TRBJ1-6; D: .; size: .; CDR3: CASSLGAPRPLHF; DNA: TGTGCCAGCAGCTTAGGCGCGCCCCGACCCCTCCACTTT
V: TRBV2; J: TRBJ2-5; D: TRBD1; size: .; CDR3: CASKRQGAETQYF; DNA: TGTGCCAGCAAGAGACAGGGGGCAGAGACCCAGTACTTC
V: TRBV7-9; J: TRBJ2-3; D: .; size: .; CDR3: CASSFMVAYSPDTQYF; DNA: TGTGCCAGCAGCTTCATGGTAGCTTATAGTCCAGATACGCAGTATTTT
V: TRBV10-1; J: TRBJ2-5; D: .; size: .; CDR3: CASSLDRSQETQYF; DNA: TGCGCCAGCAGCCTGGACAGATCGCAAGAGACCCAGTACTTC
V: TRBV9; J: TRBJ1-3; D: .; size: .; CDR3: CASSANPGTPRSGNTIYF; DNA: TGTGCCAGCAGCGCCAACCCCGGGACACCTAGATCTGGAAACACCATATATTTT
V: TRBV5-1; J: TRBJ2-1; D: .; size: few; CDR3: CASSWESGQYNEQFF; DNA: TGCGCCAGCAGCTGGGAGAGCGGACAGTACAATGAGCAGTTCTTC
V: TRBV27; J: TRBJ2-1; D: .; size: .; CDR3: CASSIILGGGYNEQFF; DNA: TGTGCCAGCAGTATTATTCTCGGAGGAGGGTACAATGAGCAGTTCTTC
V: TRBV5-1; J: TRBJ2-5; D: TRBD2; size: .; CDR3: CASSLVAGIAGETQYF; DNA: TGCGCCAGCAGCTTGGTAGCGGGGATAGCGGGAGAGACCCAGTACTTC
V: TRBV5-4; J: TRBJ2-1; D: .; size: once; CDR3: CASSLVASYNEQFF; DNA: TGTGCCAGCAGCTTGGTTGCGTCCTACAATGAGCAGTTCTTC
V: TRBV4-3; J: TRBJ1-5; D: .; size: .; CDR3: CASSQDSGEPQHF; DNA: TGCGCCAGCAGCCAAGATTCGGGGGAGCCCCAGCATTTT
V: TRBV14; J: TRBJ1-1; D: .; size: .; CDR3: CASSQDTELTEAFF; DNA: TGTGCCAGCAGCCAAGATACCGAACTCACTGAAGCTTTCTTT
V: TRBV18; J: TRBJ1-5; D: .; size: .; CDR3: CASSPEAGRDQPQHF; DNA: TGTGCCAGCTCACCCGAGGCAGGGCGCGATCAGCCCCAGCATTTT
V: TRBV9; J: TRBJ2-3; D: .; size: .; CDR3: CASSVGGLELDTQYF; DNA: TGTGCCAGCAGCGTAGGTGGCCTGGAGTTAGATACGCAGTATTTT
V: TRBV25-1; J: TRBJ1-2; D: TRBD1; size: .; CDR3: CASSGSRGNYGYTF; DNA: TGTGCCAGCAGTGGTAGCAGGGGGAACTATGGCTACACCTTC
V: TRBV6-5; J: TRBJ2-2; D: TRBD2; size: .; CDR3: CASSYRSGRELFF; DNA: TGTGCCAGCAGTTATCGTAGCGGGAGGGAGCTGTTTTTT
V: TRBV7-9; J: TRBJ1-2; D: TRBD1; size: .; CDR3: CASSLLTGDYGYTF; DNA: TGTGCCAGCAGCTTACTGACAGGGGACTATGGCTACACCTTC
V: TRBV19; J: TRBJ1-2; D: .; size: .; CDR3: CASSNLPLQGSGYTF; DNA: TGTGCCAGTAGTAATCTTCCACTACAGGGATCAGGCTACACCTTC
V: TRBV2; J: TRBJ2-1; D: TRBD2; size: few; CDR3: CASSEERGSYNEQFF; DNA: TGTGCCAGCAGTGAGGAGCGGGGCTCCTACAATGAGCAGTTCTTC
V: TRBV5-1; J: TRBJ2-7; D: .; size: .; CDR3: CASRVQGSSYEQYF; DNA: TGCGCCAGCAGGGTCCAGGGGAGCTCCTACGAGCAGTACTTC